Below, 32 T cell receptor beta chains from the same sample are listed, as sequenced in a study of T cell repertoires in cytomegalovirus infection. In TCRdb, the reads were re-called with MiXCR into one record per CDR3 protein. This sample carries approximately 700,000 distinct CDR3 sequences, under 40% of them seen once, and the ten largest clones take 2.8%. What was sequenced was PBMCs. These receptors were collected from a human donor in good health (CMV status not recorded). Some clones in this sample may be carry-over from other donors' samples.

The chain links TRBV20-1 to TRBJ2-2; D possibly uses TRBD1 or TRBD2 (5 bases each). The CDR3 contains 16 residues. Germline V lookup: CDR1 DFQATT, CDR2 SNEGSKA (reference sequence). Trimming stripped 1 base from V and 2 bases from J, with 14 bases between. The CDR3 here is CSARVGGSRNTGELFF. The CDR3 bases are TGCAGTGCTAGAGTTGGGGGATCCCGAAACACCGGGGAGCTGTTTTTT.

The chain joins TRBV28 to TRBJ2-1; 7 bases are shared with TRBD1. This CDR3 is built from 14 residues. V lost 3 bases, J lost 5 bases, and 4 bases stayed unmatched. Germline CDR1 MDHEN, CDR2 SYDVKM. CDR3 bases: TGTGCCAGCAGTTTTGGGGACAGTGACAATGAGCAGTTCTTC. As protein: CASSFGDSDNEQFF. The full variable domain, its missing parts supplied by reference TRBV28 and TRBJ2-1, is DVKVTQSSRYLVKRTGEKVFLECVQDMDHENMFWYRQDPGLGLRLIYFSYDVKMKEKGDIPEGYSVSREKKERFSLILESASTNQTSMYLCASSFGDSDNEQFFGPGTRLTVL.

Regarding this clonotype: At one end, the junction sequence differs from germline, possibly due to a read error. The chain is built from TRBV7-7 and TRBJ1-1, with 9 bases aligning to TRBD1. The germline CDR1 and CDR2 sequences are SSHAT and FNYEAQ (reference sequence). The CDR3 has 15 residues. The CDR3 loop is CASSRTGERPTEAFF. The DNA for the CDR3 is TGTGCTAGCAGCAGGACAGGGGAGAGGCCCACTGAAGCTTTCTTT.

This clonotype was seen more than once but under ten times. V usage is TRBV6-5 and J usage is TRBJ2-3; 13 bases fit TRBD2. This CDR3 has 16 amino acids. Germline CDR1 and CDR2: MNHEY and SVGAGI. The V and J ends lost 2 bases and 6 bases, in that order; junction bases with no gene match: 5. CDR3 residues: CASSYELAGGRDTQYF. The CDR3 region has the DNA TGTGCCAGCAGTTACGAACTAGCGGGAGGGCGTGATACGCAGTATTTT.

This chain links TRBV5-6 with TRBJ1-4, with 8 bases that match TRBD1. The V segment lost 5 bases and the J segment 5 bases; nucleotides outside the gene matches: 11. Germline V lookup: CDR1 SGHDT, CDR2 YYEEEE. The CDR3 consists of 16 residues. CDR3 nucleotides: TGTGCCAGCAGTGTGGACAGGGAACTTTTGAATGAAAAACTGTTTTTT. Translation gives CASSVDRELLNEKLFF.

In its sample, this clonotype was seen a few times. This chain links TRBV7-2 with TRBJ2-2, with 7 bases matching TRBD2. Germline V gene data show CDR1 as SGHTA and CDR2 as FQGNSA. The ends lost 5 bases at V and 6 bases at J; junction bases unmatched: 6. This CDR3 spans 14 amino acids. The chain's CDR3 is CASSTTRESGELFF. The CDR3 nucleotides read TGTGCCAGCAGCACGACGCGGGAGTCCGGGGAGCTGTTTTTT.

The chain recombines TRBV5-7 with TRBJ2-2; 9 bases fit TRBD2. TRBV5-7 is noted as an ORF with a role that remains uncertain. The CDR3 length is 20 residues. Germline trimming cut 5 bases from V and 1 base from J; bases unmatched to any gene: 18. This chain's CDR3 is CASSSGVITGLARNTGELFF. The CDR3 coding sequence is TGTGCCAGCAGTTCAGGGGTTATTACAGGACTAGCGAGGAACACCGGGGAGCTGTTTTTT.

This rearrangement joins TRBV6-5 to TRBJ1-2, with D possibly matching TRBD1 (5 bases). The CDR3 is 12 amino acids. Trimming stripped 6 bases from V and 6 bases from J, with 11 bases between. In germline, CDR1 is MNHEY, CDR2 SVGAGI. DNA for the CDR3: TGTGCCAGCAGAACCGGGACCGATGGCTACACCTTC. It codes for CASRTGTDGYTF.

This clonotype came up a few times. The chain is built from TRBV6-6 and TRBJ2-3; perhaps TRBD1 as D (5 bases). CDR3 length: 14 residues. Germline assignment: CDR1 MNHNY and CDR2 SVGAGI (reference sequence). V dropped 0 bases and J dropped 4 bases, with 8 bases sitting between them. DNA of the CDR3: TGTGCCAGCAGTTACTCTGTCAGGGCAGATACGCAGTATTTT. Its protein is CASSYSVRADTQYF.

In this sample, this clonotype turned up once. V is TRBV20-1 and J is TRBJ1-5, with a weak D call TRBD1 (6 bases). Germline-derived CDR1 and CDR2 are DFQATT and SNEGSKA (reference sequence). The CDR3 is made up of 19 amino acids. The V and J ends lost 0 bases and 7 bases respectively, with 28 bases between them. CDR3 DNA: TGCAGTGCTAGAGATTGGGAGGGGGGGGAACCAAGCACAGGGCAGCCCCAGCATTTT. Translation gives CSARDWEGGEPSTGQPQHF.

The chain links TRBV10-3 to TRBJ2-6; either TRBD1 or TRBD2 may supply D (6 bases each). Trimming cost V 8 bases and J 4 bases, with 12 bases left between them. Germline V gene lookup returns CDR1 ENHRY and CDR2 SYGVKD. The CDR3 is 14 residues long. CDR3 DNA sequence: TGTGCCATCGGAGGGGGATCCGGGGCCAACGTCCTGACTTTC. It specifies CAIGGGSGANVLTF.

Regarding this clonotype: One end of the junction is discordant with germline, which a read error may explain. The chain couples TRBV9 to TRBJ2-3; D is uncertain. The CDR3 totals 16 residues. The V gene's germline CDR1 is SGDLS and CDR2 YYNGEE. The CDR3 sequence is CASSVGPPFGTDTQYF. The CDR3 nucleotides read TGTGCCAGCAGCGTAGGTCCGCCTTTCGGCACAGATACGCAGTATTTC.

This clonotype occurred a few times. This chain uses TRBV6-8 with TRBJ2-7; D unresolved. Germline V gives CDR1 MNHGY, CDR2 SAAAGT. The CDR3 length is 13 residues. V was shortened by 6 bases and J by 2 bases, with 11 bases between the two germline ends. The CDR3 loop is CASSLGEPYEQYF. CDR3 nucleotide sequence: TGTGCCAGCAGCCTGGGTGAGCCCTACGAGCAGTACTTC.

This clonotype was observed a handful of times. CDR3 bases: TGTGCCAGCAGGTCCCGACAGGGGACCTATGGCTACACCTTC. Translation: CASRSRQGTYGYTF. The chain joins TRBV25-1 to TRBJ1-2; the match to TRBD1 covers 8 bases. Germline CDR1 and CDR2: MGHDK and SYGVNS. The junction had 7 bases not matched to a gene; V was cut back by 6 bases and J by 4 bases. The CDR3 consists of 14 residues.

V and J are TRBV15 and TRBJ1-5, with D possibly being TRBD1 (6 bases). Germline CDR1 reads LNHNV; CDR2 reads YYDKDF (reference sequence). This CDR3 has 16 amino acids. Trimming shortened V by 0 bases and J by 6 bases, and 15 bases separated the two germline ends. The CDR3 here is CATSRDYREYLQPQHF. CDR3 in DNA: TGTGCCACCAGCAGAGATTACAGGGAATATCTTCAGCCCCAGCATTTT.

The table lists this clonotype with a count of one. This rearrangement joins TRBV9 to TRBJ1-2; D uncertain. V dropped 4 bases and J dropped 0 bases, with 10 bases sitting between them. There are 14 residues in the CDR3. Germline V lookup: CDR1 SGDLS, CDR2 YYNGEE. The CDR3 nucleotides read TGTGCCAGCAGCCCCAGTCCGTCTAACTATGGCTACACCTTC. This translates into CASSPSPSNYGYTF.

This clonotype was seen once. A clone one base away is much larger, so this may be a read error. The chain joins TRBV28 to TRBJ1-4, with D maybe TRBD1 (6 bases). Per the germline V gene, CDR1 is MDHEN and CDR2 is SYDVKM. CDR3 size: 14 residues. The CDR3 region has the DNA TGTGCCCGCAGTTTATTGAGACAGGCTGAAAAACTGTTTTTT. It specifies CARSLLRQAEKLFF.

About this clonotype: One junction end disagrees with the germline gene, perhaps due to a read error. V gene TRBV4-1 combines with J gene TRBJ1-2; a weak D match, TRBD1 (5 bases). This CDR3 comprises 16 residues. Germline CDR1 reads MGHRA; CDR2 reads YSYEKL. The CDR3 DNA reads TGCTCCAGCAGCCAAGACCCTTCCAGCAGGGCCTATGGCTACACCTTC. Its translation: CSSSQDPSSRAYGYTF.

This clonotype showed up just a few times. The chain combines TRBV24-1 with TRBJ2-7; 8 bases line up with TRBD1. V shed 4 bases, J shed 4 bases, and the junction held 8 bases outside the gene matches. Germline V lookup: CDR1 KGHDR, CDR2 SFDVKD. The CDR3 has 15 residues. Here the CDR3 DNA reads TGTGCCACCAGTGAGACCAGGGGGCGGATTTACGAGCAGTACTTC. Translating it yields CATSETRGRIYEQYF.

The CDR3 protein is CASGSKVASATNYGYTF. The CDR3 nucleotides are TGTGCCAGCGGATCGAAAGTGGCCTCTGCCACTAACTATGGCTACACCTTC. This sequence joins TRBV19 and TRBJ1-2; D not resolved. Germline loops: CDR1 LNHDA, CDR2 SQIVND (reference sequence). The CDR3 contains 17 residues. V lost 9 bases to trimming and J lost 0 bases, with 23 bases between them.

In its sample, this clonotype was seen many times. The chain couples TRBV28 to TRBJ2-5, with TRBD2 matching 7 bases. Trimming at V came to 7 bases and at J to 4 bases, leaving 9 bases not matched to a gene. Per germline, CDR1 MDHEN and CDR2 SYDVKM. The CDR3 runs 14 residues. CDR3 residues: CASNTGRLRETQYF. CDR3 nucleotides: TGTGCCAGCAACACCGGGAGGTTACGAGAGACCCAGTACTTC.

There are a few counts of this clonotype. V usage is TRBV28 and J usage is TRBJ2-6; 11 bases agree with TRBD1. The CDR3 runs 17 residues. V shed 6 bases, J shed 4 bases, and the junction held 8 bases outside the gene matches. Germline-derived CDR1 and CDR2 are MDHEN and SYDVKM. CDR3 DNA: TGTGCCAGCAGACCGGACAGGGGGCGCGCGGGGGCCAACGTCCTGACTTTC. It specifies CASRPDRGRAGANVLTF.

The sample holds a few counts of this clonotype. The J gene is TRBJ1-6, the V gene TRBV14; D is unresolved. Looked up from germline, CDR1 is SGHDN and CDR2 is FVKESK. Trimming removed 0 bases at V and 9 bases at J, with 9 bases between. The CDR3 loop spans 14 amino acids. The CDR3 loop is CASSQEGFGSPLHF. The DNA for the CDR3 is TGTGCCAGCAGCCAAGAAGGGTTTGGTTCACCCCTCCACTTT.

The chain has TRBV28 and TRBJ1-1, with 7 bases matching TRBD1. This CDR3 is built from 14 residues. V shed 7 bases, J shed 3 bases, and the junction held 8 bases outside the gene matches. Germline V gene sequence: CDR1 MDHEN, CDR2 SYDVKM. CDR3 residues: CASTSWDRHTEAFF. The CDR3 coding sequence is TGTGCCAGCACCTCGTGGGACAGACACACTGAAGCTTTCTTT.

V gene TRBV15 combines with J gene TRBJ2-4; D might be TRBD1 (6 bases). Germline CDR1 and CDR2: LNHNV and YYDKDF (reference sequence). V was cut by 1 base and J by 9 bases, with 13 bases left in between. The CDR3 contains 14 residues. This CDR3 is CATSRADSLTIQYF. The DNA for the CDR3 is TGTGCCACCAGCAGAGCGGACAGCCTAACCATTCAGTACTTC.

The chain joins TRBV29-1 to TRBJ1-2, with 9 bases lining up with TRBD1. Germline V lookup: CDR1 SQVTM, CDR2 ANQGSEA. Germline trimming cut 3 bases from V and 4 bases from J; bases unmatched to any gene: 3. The CDR3 is 13 amino acids. The CDR3 bases are TGCAGCGTTGAGCCGGACAGGGGCTATGGCTACACCTTC. This codes for CSVEPDRGYGYTF.

About this clonotype itself: The final CDR3 position lacks the conserved phenylalanine or tryptophan, pointing to a likely read error. The chain links TRBV6-1 to TRBJ2-7, with D unclear. CDR3 length: 15 residues. V was pared by 1 base and J by 2 bases, with 12 bases between. Germline-derived CDR1 and CDR2 are MNHNS and SASEGT. Written as DNA, the CDR3 is TGTGCCAGCAGTGAAGTGGCCCCGTCCCCCTACGAGCAGTACTGC. Translating gives CASSEVAPSPYEQYC.

This clonotype was recorded many times. The genes are TRBV28 and TRBJ1-1; D uncertain. Trimming shortened V by 6 bases and J by 8 bases, and 13 bases separated the two germline ends. The germline V gene has CDR1 MDHEN and CDR2 SYDVKM. The CDR3 totals 12 residues. The CDR3 DNA reads TGTGCCAGCAGACTGCCGGACCTCGAAGCTTTCTTT. Amino acid sequence: CASRLPDLEAFF.

This clonotype was counted only a few times. V is TRBV7-6 and J is TRBJ2-7, with a tentative D call TRBD1 (5 bases). Between the trimmed V and J ends, which lost 2 bases and 5 bases, there was a span of 16 bases. The CDR3 length is 15 residues. CDR1 and CDR2 (germline): SGHVS, FNYEAQ. The CDR3 DNA follows: TGTGCCAGCAGCTTAAGGGGTCGTAAGGTAAACGAGCAGTACTTC. Its translation is CASSLRGRKVNEQYF.

The V call is TRBV12-3 or TRBV12-4, the J call TRBJ2-1; D remains ambiguous. This CDR3 comprises 14 residues. The V end lost 1 base, the J end lost 9 bases, and 13 bases lay between the germline ends. Written as DNA, the CDR3 is TGTGCCAGCAGTTTAGGGACCCAACTCGGTGAGCAGTTCTTC. Amino acids: CASSLGTQLGEQFF.

Only a few counts were recorded for this clonotype. The chain carries TRBV28 and TRBJ2-7; a weak D match, TRBD2 (5 bases). CDR1 is MDHEN and CDR2 is SYDVKM in the germline V gene. V was cut by 5 bases and J by 1 base, with 15 bases left in between. CDR3 length: 15 amino acids. In nucleotides, the CDR3 is TGTGCCAGCAGTACCATACGGGGATTATCCTACGAGCAGTACTTC. Translation: CASSTIRGLSYEQYF.

Worth noting for this clonotype: At one end the junction does not follow the germline gene, possibly because of a read error. The gene calls are TRBV5-1 and TRBJ2-3; TRBD2 matches at 12 bases. The length of the CDR3 is 16 residues. Germline V gene sequence: CDR1 SGHRS, CDR2 YFSETQ. The DNA of the CDR3 is TGCGCCAGCAGCTTGGGGACTAGCGGGGTGAAAGATACGAAGTATTTT. Its protein product is CASSLGTSGVKDTKYF.